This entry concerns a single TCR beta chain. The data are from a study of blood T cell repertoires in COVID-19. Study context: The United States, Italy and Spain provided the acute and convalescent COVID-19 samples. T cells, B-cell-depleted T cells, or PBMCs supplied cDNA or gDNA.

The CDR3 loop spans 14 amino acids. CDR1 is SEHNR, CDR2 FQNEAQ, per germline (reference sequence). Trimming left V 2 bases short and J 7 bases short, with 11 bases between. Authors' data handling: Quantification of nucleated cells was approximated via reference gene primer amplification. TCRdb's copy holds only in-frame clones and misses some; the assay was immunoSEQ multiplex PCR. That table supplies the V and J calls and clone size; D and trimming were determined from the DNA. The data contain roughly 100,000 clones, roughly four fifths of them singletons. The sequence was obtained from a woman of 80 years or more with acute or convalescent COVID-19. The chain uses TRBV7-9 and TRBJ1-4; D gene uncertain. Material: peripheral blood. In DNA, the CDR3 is TGTGCCAGCAGCTTACGGGGAGCAGGTGAAAAACTGTTTTTT. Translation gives CASSLRGAGEKLFF. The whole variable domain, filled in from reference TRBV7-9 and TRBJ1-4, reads DTGVSQNPRHKITKRGQNVTFRCDPISEHNRLYWYRQTLGQGPEFLTYFQNEAQLEKSRLLSDRFSAERPKGSFSTLEIQRTEQGDSAMYLCASSLRGAGEKLFFGSGTQLSVL.